Each of the 23 T cell receptor beta chains below was sequenced from the same sample in a study of blood T cell repertoires in COVID-19. TCRdb keeps only in-frame clones here, not all; method: immunoSEQ multiplex PCR. The sample lists roughly 60,000 clones, approximately 82% occurring once. The sequencing sample was made of peripheral blood. The receptors come from a woman in her fifties or sixties with acute or convalescent COVID-19.

V is TRBV7-2 and J is TRBJ2-3, with TRBD2 identical over 8 bases. The V gene end was trimmed by 6 bases and the J gene end by 3 bases; junction bases not matched to a gene: 8. Germline lookup yields CDR1 SGHTA and CDR2 FQGNSA. The CDR3 sequence is 15 residues long. CDR3 region: CASSYGGGSTDTQYF. In nucleotides, the CDR3 is TGTGCCAGCAGTTACGGGGGGGGATCGACAGATACGCAGTATTTT.

This rearrangement joins TRBV10-3 to TRBJ1-5; the D is unclear. V was cut by 7 bases and J by 2 bases, with 9 bases left in between. Germline lookup yields CDR1 ENHRY and CDR2 SYGVKD. The CDR3 loop spans 13 amino acids. The CDR3 protein is CAIKGQGNQPQHF. In DNA form, the CDR3 reads TGTGCCATCAAAGGCCAGGGCAATCAGCCCCAGCATTTT.

This clone was counted once. The V gene is TRBV5-1, the J gene TRBJ2-1, with D possibly being TRBD1 (5 bases). Trimming took off 0 bases at V and 0 bases at J, with 10 bases between the two ends. The CDR3 is made up of 16 amino acids. Germline V gives CDR1 SGHRS, CDR2 YFSETQ. The CDR3 here is CASSLVGVASYNEQFF. The CDR3 DNA reads as TGCGCCAGCAGCTTGGTAGGGGTAGCCTCCTACAATGAGCAGTTCTTC.

The genes are TRBV20-1 and TRBJ1-5, with D tentatively TRBD1 (6 bases). The germline gives CDR1 DFQATT, CDR2 SNEGSKA (reference sequence). This CDR3 is 11 amino acids long. Trimming cost V 5 bases and J 12 bases, with 14 bases left between them. The CDR3 reads CSAPWGGHQHF. The CDR3 nucleotides read TGCAGTGCTCCCTGGGGGGGCCACCAGCATTTT.

The gene calls are TRBV4-1 and TRBJ1-2; 7 bases fit TRBD1. Trimming removed 1 base from V and 4 bases from J; junction bases left unmatched: 3. Looked up from germline, CDR1 is MGHRA and CDR2 is YSYEKL. This CDR3 is built from 14 residues. CDR3 in DNA: TGCGCCAGCAGCCAAGTCCGGGACAGCTATGGCTACACCTTC. It translates to CASSQVRDSYGYTF.

Only a few counts were recorded for this clone. The chain uses TRBV6-1 and TRBJ1-2; tentative D call: TRBD1 (5 bases). Trimming took off 3 bases at V and 7 bases at J, with 6 bases between the two ends. Germline V gene data show CDR1 as MNHNS and CDR2 as SASEGT. The CDR3 loop spans 11 amino acids. CDR3 sequence (DNA): TGTGCCAGCAGTGAGGGGGGTGGCTACACCTTC. Translating gives CASSEGGGYTF.

V and J are TRBV6-1 and TRBJ2-3; possibly TRBD2 for D (6 bases). Trimming removed 1 base at V and 5 bases at J, with 10 bases between. Germline-derived CDR1 and CDR2 are MNHNS and SASEGT. The CDR3 is 14 residues long. In DNA, the CDR3 is TGTGCCAGCAGTGAAGGGCTAGCGTTAGATACGCAGTATTTT. Protein sequence: CASSEGLALDTQYF.

Only one count was recorded for this clone. The V gene is TRBV3-1 (or the pseudogene TRBV3-2), the J gene TRBJ1-2, with TRBD1 as a possible D gene (6 bases). The V and J ends lost 6 bases and 7 bases respectively, with 15 bases between them. Germline V lookup: CDR1 LGHDT, CDR2 YNNKEL (reference sequence). There are 13 residues in the CDR3. The DNA for the CDR3 is TGTGCCAGCAGACAGGGACCTGGATCTGGCTACACCTTC. Protein sequence: CASRQGPGSGYTF.

The J gene is TRBJ2-2, the V gene TRBV7-2; D remains unclear. This CDR3 contains 16 residues. Germline CDR1 is SGHTA and CDR2 is FQGNSA. Trimming removed 8 bases from V and 0 bases from J, with 16 bases in between. CDR3 sequence reads: CASDFLGRTNTGELFF. The CDR3 DNA sequence: TGTGCCAGCGACTTCTTAGGCCGGACGAACACCGGGGAGCTGTTTTTT.

This chain connects TRBV19 to TRBJ2-3; tentative D call: TRBD2 (5 bases). Germline-derived CDR1 and CDR2 are LNHDA and SQIVND (reference sequence). CDR3 length: 14 amino acids. Trimming pared 4 bases from V and 6 bases from J, leaving 14 bases between. The CDR3 protein is CASSKRTHGDTQYF. The CDR3 DNA reads as TGTGCCAGTAGTAAGAGGACTCACGGGGATACGCAGTATTTT. Variable domain in full (rest from reference TRBV19 and TRBJ2-3): DGGITQSPKYLFRKEGQNVTLSCEQNLNHDAMYWYRQDPGQGLRLIYYSQIVNDFQKGDIAEGYSVSREKKESFPLTVTSAQKNPTAFYLCASSKRTHGDTQYFGPGTRLTVL.

This rearrangement joins TRBV19 to TRBJ1-4; TRBD1 matches 7 bases. V shed 0 bases and J 11 bases; nucleotides not matched to a gene: 12. Per germline, CDR1 LNHDA and CDR2 SQIVND (reference sequence). The CDR3 is made up of 16 amino acids. The CDR3 protein is CASSIEGDRNLAKLFF. The CDR3 nucleotides read TGTGCCAGTAGTATAGAGGGGGACAGAAATTTGGCCAAACTGTTTTTT.

This chain joins TRBV7-9 and TRBJ2-7; 8 nucleotides align to TRBD1. Trimming at V came to 3 bases and at J to 5 bases, leaving 9 bases not matched to a gene. CDR1 is SEHNR and CDR2 is FQNEAQ in the germline V gene (reference sequence). The CDR3 length is 15 residues. The CDR3 DNA is TGTGCCAGCAGCTTCCCAGACAGGGGAATCAACGAGCAGTACTTC. This translates into CASSFPDRGINEQYF.

The chain links TRBV5-3 to TRBJ2-4, with D maybe TRBD1 (6 bases). TRBV5-3 is placed among ORFs of uncertain function. The CDR3 runs 13 residues. The V end was cut by 4 bases, the J end by 15 bases, with 20 bases between. The CDR3 reads CARSRDPGVRRYF. The CDR3 DNA is TGTGCCAGAAGCCGGGACCCAGGGGTTAGGCGGTACTTC.

The chain recombines TRBV2 with TRBJ2-7; 7 nucleotides line up with TRBD2. Per germline, CDR1 SNHLY and CDR2 FYNNEI. CDR3 length: 11 residues. Unmatched junction bases numbered 4, after V lost 5 bases and J lost 9 bases. Written as DNA, the CDR3 is TGTGCCAGCAGTCGTACTAGCGTGCAGTACTTC. As protein: CASSRTSVQYF. The whole variable domain, filled in from reference TRBV2 and TRBJ2-7, reads EPEVTQTPSHQVTQMGQEVILRCVPISNHLYFYWYRQILGQKVEFLVSFYNNEISEKSEIFDDQFSVERPDGSNFTLKIRSTKLEDSAMYFCASSRTSVQYFGPGTRLTVT.

The chain is built from TRBV5-1 and TRBJ2-7; TRBD1 is a possible D gene (5 bases). CDR1 is SGHRS, CDR2 YFSETQ, per germline. V lost 4 bases, J lost 9 bases, and 23 bases lay in between. CDR3 length equals 15 residues. CDR3 amino acids: CASSERTNPPLLQYF. The CDR3 nucleotides read TGCGCCAGCAGCGAGAGGACAAATCCTCCCTTATTGCAGTACTTC.

The genes are TRBV18 and TRBJ2-1; TRBD1 aligns across 9 bases. This CDR3 has 15 amino acids. Germline assignment: CDR1 KGHSH and CDR2 LQKENI. J was trimmed by 4 bases and V by 0 bases; bases with no gene match: 1. In nucleotides, the CDR3 is TGTGCCAGCTCACCACCGGGACAGGGTTACAATGAGCAGTTCTTC. Translated: CASSPPGQGYNEQFF.

In its sample, this clone was seen once. This rearrangement joins TRBV6-5 to TRBJ1-6; 9 nucleotides line up with TRBD1. The CDR3 totals 15 residues. Germline CDR1 is MNHEY and CDR2 is SVGAGI. V was pared by 6 bases and J by 10 bases, with 10 bases of the junction left unmatched. The CDR3 bases are TGTGCCAGCAGAACCACCGGGACAGGGATCTCACCCCTCCACTTT. It codes for CASRTTGTGISPLHF.

The rearrangement joins TRBV6-5 to TRBJ2-3, with 7 bases lining up with TRBD2. V trimming: 0 bases; J trimming: 0 bases; junction bases outside the gene matches: 3. CDR1 MNHEY and CDR2 SVGAGI come from the germline V gene. This CDR3 spans 16 amino acids. The CDR3 region has the DNA TGTGCCAGCAGTTACTCGGGAGGGGCTAGCACAGATACGCAGTATTTT. This encodes CASSYSGGASTDTQYF.

J is TRBJ2-3 and V is TRBV24-1; 10 positions match TRBD1. From germline, CDR1 is KGHDR and CDR2 SFDVKD. V trimming: 9 bases; J trimming: 2 bases; junction bases outside the gene matches: 4. This CDR3 has 14 amino acids. The CDR3 sequence is CATSDRGATDTQYF. CDR3 DNA: TGTGCCACCTCGGACAGGGGGGCCACAGATACGCAGTATTTT.

The chain has TRBV11-3 and TRBJ1-1; the D gene is possibly TRBD1 (6 bases). The CDR3 totals 13 residues. Germline CDR1 and CDR2: SGHNT and YENEEA. V dropped 8 bases and J dropped 1 base, with 11 bases sitting between them. The CDR3 sequence is CASADSKNTEAFF. The CDR3 coding sequence is TGTGCCAGCGCGGACAGTAAGAACACTGAAGCTTTCTTT.

For the CDR3, the DNA is TGTGCCAGTAGTCCGAGAGGCTATGGCTACACCTTC. This gives the protein CASSPRGYGYTF. The chain couples TRBV19 to TRBJ1-2, with D unresolved. The CDR3 has 12 amino acids. CDR1 and CDR2 from the germline V gene are LNHDA and SQIVND (reference sequence). The germline V and J ends were trimmed by 5 bases and 4 bases, with 8 bases remaining between them. The variable domain in full, with the rest retrieved from reference TRBV19 and TRBJ1-2, is DGGITQSPKYLFRKEGQNVTLSCEQNLNHDAMYWYRQDPGQGLRLIYYSQIVNDFQKGDIAEGYSVSREKKESFPLTVTSAQKNPTAFYLCASSPRGYGYTFGSGTRLTVV.

The chain has TRBV19 and TRBJ2-6; 8 bases align to TRBD1. Trimming took 3 bases from V and 2 from J; bases not matched to a gene: 6. The CDR3 sequence is 17 residues long. CDR1 and CDR2 from the germline V gene are LNHDA and SQIVND (reference sequence). In nucleotides, the CDR3 is TGTGCCAGTAGTATCCCAGGGGGCGGAACTGGGGCCAACGTCCTGACTTTC. Its protein is CASSIPGGGTGANVLTF.

The V and J genes are TRBV5-6 and TRBJ2-7, with D maybe TRBD1 (6 bases). Trimming took 2 bases from V and 6 from J, leaving 12 bases between them. Germline CDR1 is SGHDT and CDR2 is YYEEEE. This CDR3 is built from 13 residues. The CDR3 region has the DNA TGTGCCAGCAGCTTACGACAGGACGGCGAGCAGTACTTC. Amino acids: CASSLRQDGEQYF.